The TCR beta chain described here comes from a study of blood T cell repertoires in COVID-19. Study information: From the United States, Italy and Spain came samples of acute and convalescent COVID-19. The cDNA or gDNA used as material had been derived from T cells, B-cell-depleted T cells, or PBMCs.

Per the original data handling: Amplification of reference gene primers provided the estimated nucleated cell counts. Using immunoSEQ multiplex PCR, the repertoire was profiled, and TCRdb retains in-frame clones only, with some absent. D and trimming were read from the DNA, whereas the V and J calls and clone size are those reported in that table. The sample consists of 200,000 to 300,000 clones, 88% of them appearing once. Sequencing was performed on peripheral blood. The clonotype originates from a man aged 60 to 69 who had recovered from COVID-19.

The CDR3 loop reads CASSQIPDRNYGYTF. The CDR3 nucleotides are TGCGCCAGCAGCCAAATACCGGACAGGAACTATGGCTACACCTTC. V is TRBV5-1 and J is TRBJ1-2, with TRBD1 matching over 7 bases. CDR1 SGHRS and CDR2 YFSETQ come from the germline V gene. There are 15 residues in the CDR3. Germline trimming cut 4 bases from V and 2 bases from J; bases unmatched to any gene: 8.